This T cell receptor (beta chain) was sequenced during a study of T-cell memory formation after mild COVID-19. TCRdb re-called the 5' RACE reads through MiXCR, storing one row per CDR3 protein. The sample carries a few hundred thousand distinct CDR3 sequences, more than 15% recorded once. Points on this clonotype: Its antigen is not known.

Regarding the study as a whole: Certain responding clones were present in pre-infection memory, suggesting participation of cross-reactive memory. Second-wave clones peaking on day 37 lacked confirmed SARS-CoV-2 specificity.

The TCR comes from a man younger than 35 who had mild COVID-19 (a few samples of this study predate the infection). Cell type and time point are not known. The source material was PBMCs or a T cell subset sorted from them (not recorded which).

The CDR3 sequence: CASSLHLAGGSTDTQYF. In nucleotides, the CDR3 is TGTGCCAGCAGCTTACATCTAGCGGGGGGAAGCACAGATACGCAGTATTTT. The chain combines TRBV11-2 with TRBJ2-3, with 11 bases aligning to TRBD2. V lost 2 bases, J lost 0 bases, and 4 bases stayed unmatched. Looked up from germline, CDR1 is SGHAT and CDR2 is FQNNGV. The CDR3 has 17 amino acids.